One and the same sample provided the 27 T cell receptor beta chains below, sequenced in a study of early T cells in non-severe SARS-CoV-2 infection. TCRdb re-derived calls from the 5' RACE reads in MiXCR, one entry per CDR3 protein. The sample shows 70,000 to 95,000 distinct CDR3 sequences, 10% to 12% of them seen only once. The sequenced sample consisted of whole blood. The receptors were sampled from an adult who was a healthcare worker with PCR-confirmed SARS-CoV-2 infection or an uninfected control (not recorded which).

In this sample, this clonotype turned up many times. The V gene is TRBV7-2, the J gene TRBJ2-5; 7 nucleotides match TRBD1. Looked up from germline, CDR1 is SGHTA and CDR2 is FQGNSA. The CDR3 totals 15 residues. J lost 0 bases, V lost 0 bases, and 1 base had no gene match. The CDR3 sequence: CASSLARGYQETQYF. The CDR3 DNA is TGTGCCAGCAGCTTAGCCAGGGGGTACCAAGAGACCCAGTACTTC.

The chain combines TRBV12-3 or TRBV12-4 with TRBJ2-3; D tentatively reads TRBD1 or TRBD2 (6 bases each). This CDR3 is 14 amino acids long. V lost 3 bases, J lost 4 bases, and 11 bases lay in between. CDR3 sequence reads: CASSLTGAADTQYF. CDR3 nucleotides: TGTGCCAGCAGTTTGACGGGGGCCGCAGATACGCAGTATTTT.

The J gene is TRBJ2-5, the V gene TRBV29-1; D remains unclear. V was cut by 5 bases and J by 0 bases, with 7 bases left in between. Germline V gives CDR1 SQVTM, CDR2 ANQGSEA. The CDR3 is made up of 12 amino acids. CDR3 nucleotide sequence: TGCAGCGTTACAACCAACCAAGAGACCCAGTACTTC. The encoded protein is CSVTTNQETQYF.

The gene calls are TRBV20-1 and TRBJ1-4; D unclear. The CDR3 runs 14 residues. Germline loops: CDR1 DFQATT, CDR2 SNEGSKA (reference sequence). Trimming stripped 0 bases from V and 6 bases from J, with 11 bases between. The CDR3 sequence: CSARDSRGDEKLFF. CDR3 DNA sequence: TGCAGTGCTAGAGATTCAAGAGGAGATGAAAAACTGTTTTTT.

The chain links TRBV7-2 to TRBJ2-3, with no clear D. This CDR3 is built from 12 residues. V lost 5 bases to trimming and J lost 7 bases, with 10 bases between them. From germline, CDR1 is SGHTA and CDR2 FQGNSA. In DNA, the CDR3 is TGTGCCAGCAGCCCCAAAGGAAATACGCAGTATTTT. The encoded protein is CASSPKGNTQYF.

The J gene is TRBJ2-5, the V gene TRBV7-2; D unresolved. In germline, CDR1 is SGHTA, CDR2 FQGNSA. This CDR3 is built from 13 residues. V lost 2 bases and J 5 bases, leaving 9 bases between the germline ends. The CDR3 protein is CASSLCSMETQYF. The CDR3 bases are TGTGCCAGCAGCTTATGTTCAATGGAGACCCAGTACTTC. Full variable domain (rest looked up from reference TRBV7-2 and TRBJ2-5): GAGVSQSPSNKVTEKGKDVELRCDPISGHTALYWYRQSLGQGLEFLIYFQGNSAPDKSGLPSDRFSAERTGGSVSTLTIQRTQQEDSAVYLCASSLCSMETQYFGPGTRLLVL.

This clonotype was seen only a few times. The chain has TRBV29-1 and TRBJ1-2; 7 bases match TRBD1. CDR1 SQVTM and CDR2 ANQGSEA come from the germline V gene. The junction had 12 bases not matched to a gene; V was cut back by 8 bases and J by 6 bases. This CDR3 has 13 residues. The CDR3 nucleotides are TGCAGCTTCCGGCCTGTGGGACAGAATGGCTACACCTTC. This codes for CSFRPVGQNGYTF.

V usage is TRBV5-1 and J usage is TRBJ1-1; 9 bases match TRBD1. V shed 3 bases, J shed 4 bases, and the junction held 10 bases outside the gene matches. The germline gives CDR1 SGHRS, CDR2 YFSETQ. The CDR3 contains 16 residues. This CDR3 is CASSSVPTGGSTEAFF. CDR3 nucleotide sequence: TGCGCCAGCAGCTCCGTCCCGACAGGGGGGAGCACTGAAGCTTTCTTT.

As to this clonotype: This may be a read error, as it is one base from a much larger clone. J is TRBJ1-6 and V is TRBV5-5; 8 nucleotides line up with TRBD1. The CDR3 covers 15 residues. Germline V CDR1 and CDR2: SGHKS, YYEKEE (reference sequence). The junction had 8 bases not matched to a gene; V was cut back by 3 bases and J by 9 bases. DNA of the CDR3: TGTGCCAGCAGCTCTGGACAGGGTGTGTGTTCACCCCTCCACTTT. Amino acid sequence: CASSSGQGVCSPLHF.

The table lists this clonotype with a few counts. The J gene is TRBJ1-6, the V gene TRBV7-8, with D tentatively TRBD1 (6 bases). CDR3 length equals 15 residues. Per the germline V gene, CDR1 is SGHVS and CDR2 is FQNEAQ. V shed 7 bases and J shed 7 bases, with 17 bases lying between them. For the CDR3, the DNA is TGTGCCAGCACCGTGGGAGGGGGAGGAAATTCACCCCTCCACTTT. Amino acids: CASTVGGGGNSPLHF.

This rearrangement joins TRBV11-2 to TRBJ2-1, with 9 bases that match TRBD1. The CDR3 is made up of 13 amino acids. The trim removed 0 bases at V and 15 bases at J, leaving 6 bases unmatched. Germline CDR1 and CDR2: SGHAT and FQNNGV. The CDR3 nucleotides read TGTGCCAGCAGCTTAGATAAGGGACAGGGTGCGTTCTTC. It yields the protein CASSLDKGQGAFF.

V gene TRBV2 combines with J gene TRBJ2-1, with 10 positions matching TRBD2. After removal of 0 bases from V and 7 bases from J, the junction contained 6 bases not matched to a gene. Germline CDR1 reads SNHLY; CDR2 reads FYNNEI. The CDR3 extends over 16 amino acids. The CDR3 here is CASSEAGLAVKNEQFF. CDR3 DNA: TGTGCCAGCAGTGAAGCCGGACTAGCGGTTAAAAATGAGCAGTTCTTC.

The gene calls are TRBV12-3 or TRBV12-4 and TRBJ1-5; TRBD1 might be the D (6 bases). The CDR3 is 14 amino acids. The ends were cut back, 6 bases at V and 6 bases at J, with 15 bases in the middle. The CDR3 DNA follows: TGTGCCAGCAGCCCCACAGGGTACAGTCAGCCCCAGCATTTT. Its protein is CASSPTGYSQPQHF.

This clonotype was seen many times. The V gene is TRBV20-1, the J gene TRBJ2-1; D may be TRBD1 (5 bases). V was clipped by 3 bases and J by 8 bases, with 14 bases between them. The CDR3 is 13 residues long. Germline CDR1 reads DFQATT; CDR2 reads SNEGSKA (reference sequence). The CDR3 spells CSARVQGSDEQFF. The CDR3 DNA reads as TGCAGTGCTAGGGTCCAGGGCAGCGATGAGCAGTTCTTC.

The V gene is TRBV18, the J gene TRBJ2-3; D remains ambiguous. The V gene's germline CDR1 is KGHSH and CDR2 LQKENI. Trimming removed 0 bases at V and 7 bases at J, with 14 bases between. The CDR3 has 15 residues. Here the CDR3 DNA reads TGTGCCAGCTCACCACCGCCTACAGCGCCTAATACGCAGTATTTT. Translating it yields CASSPPPTAPNTQYF.

Ten or more counts support this clonotype. V gene TRBV12-3 or TRBV12-4 combines with J gene TRBJ2-3, with a tentative D call TRBD2 (6 bases). The CDR3 runs to 16 residues. V lost 5 bases, J lost 0 bases, and 15 bases lay in between. DNA of the CDR3: TGTGCCAGCAGTCCCCGGGGTAGCGGTAGCACAGATACGCAGTATTTT. It translates to CASSPRGSGSTDTQYF.

This clonotype occurred many times. This rearrangement joins TRBV5-4 to TRBJ2-3; D is perhaps TRBD2 (6 bases). V was pared by 4 bases and J by 6 bases, with 18 bases between. This CDR3 comprises 15 residues. Germline CDR1 is SGHNT and CDR2 is YYREEE (reference sequence). CDR3 in amino acids: CASSIPELAPDTQYF. The CDR3 DNA follows: TGTGCCAGCAGCATCCCCGAACTAGCCCCCGATACGCAGTATTTT.

This clonotype occurred many times. The chain is built from TRBV25-1 and TRBJ2-5; the D is unclear. Germline loops: CDR1 MGHDK, CDR2 SYGVNS. The CDR3 has 14 amino acids. V gave up 3 bases and J gave up 5 bases, with 13 bases separating them. CDR3 sequence: CASSDGPDGETQYF. DNA for the CDR3: TGTGCCAGCAGTGATGGACCTGACGGGGAGACCCAGTACTTC.

Remarks on this clonotype: Just one base apart from a much larger clone, this may be a read error. This likely comes from a read error, as the CDR3 has no conserved phenylalanine or tryptophan at its end. The J gene is TRBJ2-7, the V gene TRBV20-1; a weak D match, TRBD1 (6 bases). The CDR3 totals 14 residues. V was shortened by 4 bases and J by 2 bases, with 15 bases between the two germline ends. Germline V CDR1 and CDR2: DFQATT, SNEGSKA (reference sequence). This CDR3 reads CSATPGHRPYEQYS. The CDR3 nucleotides read TGCAGTGCTACTCCGGGACACCGACCCTACGAGCAGTACTCC.

This clonotype showed up just a few times. The chain links TRBV6-1 to TRBJ2-7; D is undetermined. V was cut by 8 bases and J by 3 bases, with 11 bases left in between. The V gene's germline CDR1 is MNHNS and CDR2 SASEGT. The CDR3 length is 12 residues. In DNA, the CDR3 is TGTGCCAGCGATTCACGGATCTACGAGCAGTACTTC. Protein product: CASDSRIYEQYF.

The chain is built from TRBV29-1 and TRBJ2-5, with D tentatively TRBD1 (6 bases). CDR1 SQVTM and CDR2 ANQGSEA come from the germline V gene. V was shortened by 6 bases and J by 8 bases, with 10 bases between the two germline ends. This CDR3 comprises 10 residues. CDR3 sequence: CSVGASTQYF. In DNA, the CDR3 is TGCAGCGTGGGGGCGAGTACCCAGTACTTC.

This clonotype has more than one count but fewer than ten. This chain joins TRBV20-1 and TRBJ1-5; D remains unclear. This CDR3 has 13 amino acids. Between the trimmed V and J ends, which lost 6 bases and 0 bases, there was a span of 9 bases. From germline, CDR1 is DFQATT and CDR2 SNEGSKA (reference sequence). This chain's CDR3 is CSARQDSNQPQHF. CDR3 in DNA: TGCAGTGCCAGGCAGGATAGCAATCAGCCCCAGCATTTT.

Many counts were recorded for this clonotype. This rearrangement joins TRBV7-9 to TRBJ1-2; D is unresolved. CDR1 and CDR2 from the germline V gene are SEHNR and FQNEAQ (reference sequence). CDR3 length: 14 residues. Deletions cut 2 bases from V and 7 bases from J, with 14 bases between. The CDR3 reads CASSLSAGTSGYTF. The CDR3 DNA reads TGTGCCAGCAGCTTATCGGCCGGTACTTCTGGCTACACCTTC.

This clonotype was detected ten times or more. This chain uses TRBV7-6 with TRBJ2-2; 12 nucleotides agree with TRBD2. This CDR3 spans 15 amino acids. Per germline, CDR1 SGHVS and CDR2 FNYEAQ. The trim removed 2 bases at V and 7 bases at J, leaving 2 bases unmatched. The CDR3 reads CASSLTSGGIGELFF. CDR3 coding DNA: TGTGCCAGCAGCTTAACTAGCGGGGGGATCGGGGAGCTGTTTTTT.

This clonotype was detected only a few times. The gene calls are TRBV20-1 and TRBJ2-7; either TRBD1 or TRBD2 may supply D (7 bases each). This CDR3 region has 13 residues. Germline V gene sequence: CDR1 DFQATT, CDR2 SNEGSKA (reference sequence). With 3 bases removed from V and 2 bases from J, the gap between germline ends came to 11 bases. The CDR3 sequence is CSASPGGAYEQYF. The CDR3 DNA reads TGCAGTGCTAGCCCAGGGGGGGCCTACGAGCAGTACTTC.

The table lists this clonotype with a few counts. This chain joins TRBV3-1 and TRBJ1-1; D gene ambiguous. The CDR3 has 12 residues. Trimming left V 6 bases short and J 1 base short, with 6 bases between. CDR1 and CDR2 from the germline V gene are LGHDT and YNNKEL (reference sequence). The CDR3 protein is CASRGTNTEAFF. The CDR3 DNA sequence: TGTGCCAGCAGGGGCACGAACACTGAAGCTTTCTTT.

V and J are TRBV6-5 and TRBJ1-2; unclear D gene. The CDR3 length is 13 residues. CDR1 and CDR2 (germline): MNHEY, SVGAGI. Trimming took 6 bases from V and 3 from J, leaving 11 bases between them. In nucleotides, the CDR3 is TGTGCCAGCAGCATCGGTATCGACTATGGCTACACCTTC. Residues: CASSIGIDYGYTF.